The TCR beta chain described here comes from a study of blood T cell repertoires in COVID-19. Turning to the study itself: Collection of acute and convalescent COVID-19 samples took place in the United States, Italy and Spain. PBMCs, B-cell-depleted T cells, or T cells were the source of the cDNA or gDNA that made up the material.

The length of the CDR3 is 15 residues. J lost 2 bases, V lost 4 bases, and 5 bases had no gene match. Germline V lookup: CDR1 SGHDN, CDR2 FVKESK. Authors' data handling: Reference gene primer amplification gave nucleated cell count estimates. The repertoire was sequenced with immunoSEQ multiplex PCR; TCRdb's copy has only in-frame clones and lacks some. The V and J calls and clone size were taken over from that table, and D and trimming were inferred from the DNA. This table holds about 56,000 clones, 84% found once. This chain links TRBV14 with TRBJ2-1; TRBD1 matches at 7 bases. Input material: peripheral blood. The TCR sequence derives from an elderly woman with acute or convalescent COVID-19. The CDR3 nucleotides read TGTGCCAGCAGCCTGGGAAGGGGGCCCTACAATGAGCAGTTCTTC. It translates to CASSLGRGPYNEQFF.